The 13 T cell receptor beta chains below come from one sample, sequenced in a study of spatial heterogeneity in lung cancer. From the 5' RACE reads, TCRdb called clonotypes with MiXCR, one entry per CDR3 protein. The data hold about 90,000 distinct CDR3 sequences, with around 10% observed a single time. The time point denotes: sample taken at primary tumor resection. No cells were sorted before sequencing. The whole RNA sequenced was extracted from tumor, nontumor lung or frozen PBMC. The sequenced sample was PBMCs, obtained at surgery. These receptors all come from a male donor with early-stage non-small cell lung cancer.

There are many counts of this clonotype. This rearrangement joins TRBV9 to TRBJ2-2; D unclear. CDR3 size: 14 residues. Trimming pared 0 bases from V and 1 base from J, leaving 4 bases between. Per the germline V gene, CDR1 is SGDLS and CDR2 is YYNGEE. CDR3 DNA: TGTGCCAGCAGCGTAGGCGGGAACACCGGGGAGCTGTTTTTT. Encoded protein: CASSVGGNTGELFF.

The rearrangement joins TRBV3-1 to TRBJ2-1; TRBD1 aligns across 8 bases. V lost 0 bases, J lost 7 bases, and 5 bases stayed unmatched. Germline CDR1 reads LGHDT; CDR2 reads YNNKEL (reference sequence). The CDR3 covers 15 residues. The CDR3 protein is CASSQETGGRNEQFF. The CDR3 bases are TGTGCCAGCAGCCAAGAAACAGGGGGAAGGAATGAGCAGTTCTTC.

This clonotype has at least ten counts. The J gene is TRBJ2-6, the V gene TRBV20-1, with D hard to call. Germline V CDR1 and CDR2: DFQATT, SNEGSKA (reference sequence). Trimming removed 6 bases at V and 0 bases at J, with 12 bases between. The CDR3 extends over 15 amino acids. CDR3 region: CSAAALSSGANVLTF. The CDR3 coding sequence is TGCAGTGCGGCAGCACTTTCCTCTGGGGCCAACGTCCTGACTTTC.

The V gene is TRBV4-3, the J gene TRBJ2-7; D remains unclear. Per the germline V gene, CDR1 is LGHNA and CDR2 is YSLEER. Trimming shortened V by 4 bases and J by 0 bases, and 13 bases separated the two germline ends. The CDR3 is 15 residues long. The CDR3 nucleotides read TGCGCCAGCAGCCCCGGACGCCAGAGCTCCTACGAGCAGTACTTC. Translation gives CASSPGRQSSYEQYF.

The CDR3 sequence is CAWSSSYEQYF. Written as DNA, the CDR3 is TGTGCCTGGAGTTCATCCTACGAGCAGTACTTC. The V gene is TRBV30, the J gene TRBJ2-7; D gene unclear. The V end was cut by 2 bases, the J end by 1 base, with 3 bases between. CDR3 length equals 11 residues. CDR1 GTSNPN and CDR2 SVGIG come from the germline V gene (reference sequence).

This chain connects TRBV6-2 or TRBV6-3 to TRBJ2-2; D may match TRBD1 or TRBD2 (7 bases each). This CDR3 region has 15 residues. Germline CDR1 and CDR2: MNHEY and SVGEGT. The V end lost 0 bases, the J end lost 7 bases, and 12 bases lay between the germline ends. The CDR3 region is CASSYSTGRVGELFF. CDR3 nucleotides: TGTGCCAGCAGTTACTCGACAGGGAGGGTCGGGGAGCTGTTTTTT.

This clonotype was counted many times. This chain joins TRBV6-1 and TRBJ1-5; no clear D gene. V lost 6 bases, J lost 0 bases, and 6 bases lay in between. This CDR3 has 13 amino acids. Germline-derived CDR1 and CDR2 are MNHNS and SASEGT. The CDR3 bases are TGTGCCAGCAGGGGGTATAGCAATCAGCCCCAGCATTTT. Protein: CASRGYSNQPQHF.

This clonotype was detected once. V gene TRBV6-5 combines with J gene TRBJ2-7, with D uncertain. Germline V gives CDR1 MNHEY, CDR2 SVGAGI. This CDR3 has 14 residues. V was clipped by 2 bases and J by 3 bases, with 11 bases between them. CDR3 DNA sequence: TGTGCCAGCAGTTACCTGGGGTTGAACTACGAGCAGTACTTC. This gives the protein CASSYLGLNYEQYF.

This clonotype was counted a few times. This chain links TRBV7-9 with TRBJ2-3; D uncertain. The CDR3 runs to 16 residues. Germline-derived CDR1 and CDR2 are SEHNR and FQNEAQ (reference sequence). Trimming removed 5 bases at V and 2 bases at J, with 17 bases between. Written as DNA, the CDR3 is TGTGCCAGCAGCCCCCCTACTATTCCCAACACAGATACGCAGTATTTT. Translation gives CASSPPTIPNTDTQYF.

This clonotype has a count of ten or more. This chain uses TRBV5-1 with TRBJ1-6; possible D gene TRBD1, 5 bases. Germline-derived CDR1 and CDR2 are SGHRS and YFSETQ. V gave up 4 bases and J gave up 13 bases, with 21 bases separating them. The CDR3 is 15 residues long. The CDR3, as DNA: TGCGCCAGCAGCCCGACCGGGACTGCGGACCTTCCCCTCCACTTT. Translation: CASSPTGTADLPLHF.

The chain joins TRBV10-1 to TRBJ2-2; no reliable D call. This CDR3 region has 15 residues. The V and J ends lost 0 bases and 3 bases respectively, with 8 bases between them. CDR1 WNHNN and CDR2 SYGVQD come from the germline V gene (reference sequence). CDR3 amino acids: CASSESTDYTGELFF. As DNA, the CDR3 is TGCGCCAGCAGTGAGTCCACAGACTACACCGGGGAGCTGTTTTTT.

This clonotype was observed at least ten times. The gene calls are TRBV20-1 and TRBJ1-1; D not resolved. Germline V gives CDR1 DFQATT, CDR2 SNEGSKA (reference sequence). The CDR3 is made up of 14 amino acids. The V gene lost 6 bases and the J gene lost 0 bases, with 14 bases spanning the gap. The CDR3 DNA is TGCAGTGCCCATAAAGGGAGCCTGAACACTGAAGCTTTCTTT. It encodes CSAHKGSLNTEAFF.

This clonotype was counted many times. V usage is TRBV3-1 and J usage is TRBJ2-1; the D is unclear. Germline V gene data show CDR1 as LGHDT and CDR2 as YNNKEL (reference sequence). Trimming cost V 1 base and J 7 bases, with 8 bases left between them. CDR3 size: 13 residues. CDR3 in amino acids: CASSQAWANEQFF. The CDR3 nucleotides read TGTGCCAGCAGCCAAGCCTGGGCTAATGAGCAGTTCTTC.